Listed here are 10 T cell receptor beta chains from one sample, sequenced in a study of shared clonotypes between healthy human individuals. The protocol was immunoSEQ multiplex PCR, while the TCRdb copy is restricted to in-frame clones and leaves out a portion. The sample shows 950,000 to 1,100,000 clones, 70% to 80% of them seen only once. Sequencing used memory CD4+ T cells from PBMCs. Specified subset: CD45RA-negative fraction. All receptors derive from a man between 18 and 29 years old in good health. Some clones in this sample may be carry-over from other donors' samples.

V and J are TRBV10-1 and TRBJ2-1; D perhaps matches TRBD2 (6 bases). This CDR3 region has 15 residues. Deletions cut 3 bases from V and 8 bases from J, with 17 bases between. Looked up from germline, CDR1 is WNHNN and CDR2 is SYGVQD (reference sequence). The CDR3 region has the DNA TGCGCCAGCAGTGACTTTAGTTATGGAGGGGATGAGCAGTTCTTC. It translates to CASSDFSYGGDEQFF.

The V and J genes are TRBV7-8 and TRBJ1-1; a possible D gene is TRBD1 (5 bases). Deletions cut 5 bases from V and 2 bases from J, with 18 bases between. Germline V gene data show CDR1 as SGHVS and CDR2 as FQNEAQ. There are 16 residues in the CDR3. CDR3 amino acids: CASSDLRGRGNTEAFF. The CDR3 nucleotides are TGTGCCAGCAGCGACCTAAGAGGGAGGGGTAACACTGAAGCTTTCTTT.

The gene calls are TRBV10-1 and TRBJ2-7, with D possibly matching TRBD2 (6 bases). Deletions cut 2 bases from V and 7 bases from J, with 15 bases between. Germline assignment: CDR1 WNHNN and CDR2 SYGVQD (reference sequence). This CDR3 comprises 14 residues. CDR3 loop: CASSEGQLEGEQYF. The CDR3 DNA reads as TGCGCCAGCAGTGAGGGTCAGTTGGAGGGGGAGCAGTACTTC.

This clone was recorded once. The chain employs TRBV7-2 and TRBJ2-7; 7 positions agree with TRBD1. V was clipped by 1 base and J by 0 bases; unmatched bases: 6. The germline V gene has CDR1 SGHTA and CDR2 FQGNSA. CDR3 length: 16 residues. The CDR3 bases are TGTGCCAGCAGCTTAGACCGGGACAGCCGCTCCTACGAGCAGTACTTC. Translated, it gives CASSLDRDSRSYEQYF.

About this clone itself: Other DNA sequences of this sample code for an identical CDR3. This chain joins TRBV5-1 and TRBJ2-5; 9 nucleotides match TRBD1. V trimming: 3 bases; J trimming: 2 bases; junction bases outside the gene matches: 5. The CDR3 has 15 amino acids. Germline values: CDR1 SGHRS, CDR2 YFSETQ. CDR3: CASSSAGTGQETQYF. The DNA of the CDR3 is TGCGCCAGCAGCTCGGCGGGGACAGGGCAAGAGACCCAGTACTTC.

Note on this clone: A far larger clone is only one base removed, so a read error is likely. CDR3 sequence (DNA): TGTGCCAGCAGTCCCGCCCGGGGACAGAACAATCAGCCCCAGCATTTT. Translating it yields CASSPARGQNNQPQHF. The V gene is TRBV28, the J gene TRBJ1-5; 7 nucleotides line up with TRBD1. Unmatched junction bases numbered 10, after V lost 5 bases and J lost 3 bases. CDR1 MDHEN and CDR2 SYDVKM come from the germline V gene. The CDR3 loop spans 16 amino acids. Drawing the rest from reference TRBV28 and TRBJ1-5, the complete variable domain is DVKVTQSSRYLVKRTGEKVFLECVQDMDHENMFWYRQDPGLGLRLIYFSYDVKMKEKGDIPEGYSVSREKKERFSLILESASTNQTSMYLCASSPARGQNNQPQHFGDGTRLSIL.

This clone has a handful of counts. The J gene is TRBJ2-5, the V gene TRBV5-4; a weak D match, TRBD1 (6 bases). Germline V gives CDR1 SGHNT, CDR2 YYREEE (reference sequence). V was pared by 4 bases and J by 1 base, with 11 bases between. The CDR3 extends over 14 amino acids. CDR3 in amino acids: CASSDHRAQETQYF. The CDR3, as DNA: TGTGCCAGCAGCGACCACAGGGCCCAAGAGACCCAGTACTTC.

This chain links TRBV2 with TRBJ2-7; 7 bases are shared with TRBD1. The CDR3 is 14 amino acids. Germline CDR1 SNHLY, CDR2 FYNNEI. The J segment lost 6 bases and the V segment lost 6 bases, leaving 11 bases of the junction unmatched. The CDR3 bases are TGTGCCAGCAGCAGACAGGGCTTTATAGGCGAGCAGTACTTC. It translates to CASSRQGFIGEQYF.

CDR3 bases: TGTGCCAGCAGACGACAGGGGTCGGGCACCGGGGAGCTGTTTTTT. It codes for CASRRQGSGTGELFF. The chain has TRBV5-4 and TRBJ2-2, with TRBD1 matching 8 bases. CDR1 is SGHNT, CDR2 YYREEE, per germline (reference sequence). V was pared by 5 bases and J by 4 bases, with 7 bases of the junction left unmatched. The CDR3 consists of 15 residues.

Points on this clone: The sample contains more than one DNA sequence encoding this CDR3. The V call is TRBV2, the J call TRBJ2-3; maybe TRBD2 (6 bases). V gave up 11 bases and J gave up 0 bases, with 15 bases separating them. The CDR3 spans 14 residues. CDR1 is SNHLY, CDR2 FYNNEI, per germline. The CDR3 DNA is TGTGCCTCCTCGGTTAGCGGAAGCACAGATACGCAGTATTTT. This gives the protein CASSVSGSTDTQYF.